These 23 T cell receptor beta chains were all obtained from the same sample, sequenced in a study of cytomegalovirus exposure and HLA in healthy donors. TCRdb keeps only in-frame clones here, not all; method: immunoSEQ multiplex PCR. Seen here are 120,000 to 150,000 clones, 88% observed once, and the top ten hold 7.5% to 8.5%. Material for sequencing was PBMCs. These receptors were taken from a woman between 18 and 30 years old in good health and CMV-seropositive.

The table lists this clone with a count of one. The chain is built from TRBV5-4 and TRBJ2-3, with D perhaps TRBD1 (5 bases). Germline V gene data show CDR1 as SGHNT and CDR2 as YYREEE (reference sequence). Trimming shortened V by 0 bases and J by 6 bases, and 11 bases separated the two germline ends. This CDR3 region has 14 residues. The CDR3 nucleotides are TGTGCCAGCAGCTTGGAAGGGGTTTGGGATACGCAGTATTTT. It encodes CASSLEGVWDTQYF. The full variable domain, its missing parts supplied by reference TRBV5-4 and TRBJ2-3, is ETGVTQSPTHLIKTRGQQVTLRCSSQSGHNTVSWYQQALGQGPQFIFQYYREEENGRGNFPPRFSGLQFPNYSSELNVNALELDDSALYLCASSLEGVWDTQYFGPGTRLTVL.

The rearrangement joins TRBV5-4 to TRBJ2-7, with 9 bases lining up with TRBD1. The CDR3 has 14 residues. V gave up 6 bases and J gave up 6 bases; unmatched junction bases: 10. From germline, CDR1 is SGHNT and CDR2 YYREEE (reference sequence). CDR3 coding DNA: TGTGCCAGCATCCTGGACAGGGGTGTCGGCGAGCAGTACTTC. Residues: CASILDRGVGEQYF.

The genes are TRBV7-9 and TRBJ2-2; 7 bases are a match to TRBD1. V was clipped by 8 bases and J by 4 bases; unmatched bases: 4. Germline loops: CDR1 SEHNR, CDR2 FQNEAQ (reference sequence). The CDR3 loop spans 13 amino acids. The CDR3 here is CASLGGFTGELFF. The CDR3 region has the DNA TGTGCCAGCCTAGGGGGCTTCACCGGGGAGCTGTTTTTT.

This sequence joins TRBV5-1 and TRBJ2-1; 8 bases align to TRBD2. Trimming took 4 bases from V and 8 from J; bases not matched to a gene: 14. In germline, CDR1 is SGHRS, CDR2 YFSETQ. The CDR3 runs 16 residues. CDR3 in amino acids: CASSLAPGTSGDEQFF. The CDR3 DNA sequence: TGCGCCAGCAGCCTGGCCCCCGGGACTAGTGGGGATGAGCAGTTCTTC.

The rearrangement uses TRBV19 and TRBJ1-2, with TRBD1 identical over 8 bases. Per germline, CDR1 LNHDA and CDR2 SQIVND (reference sequence). Trimming removed 4 bases from V and 1 base from J; junction bases left unmatched: 5. This CDR3 comprises 15 residues. CDR3 coding DNA: TGTGCCAGTAGTACAACAGGGGGAGGTAACTATGGCTACACCTTC. Translated: CASSTTGGGNYGYTF.

The genes are TRBV6-1 and TRBJ2-1; maybe TRBD1 (5 bases). V lost 6 bases to trimming and J lost 1 base, with 13 bases between them. The CDR3 consists of 15 residues. Germline assignment: CDR1 MNHNS and CDR2 SASEGT. CDR3 nucleotides: TGTGCCAGCAGATGGACACTTCTTTCCTACAATGAGCAGTTCTTC. Translated, it gives CASRWTLLSYNEQFF.

The genes are TRBV6-5 and TRBJ2-1, with TRBD2 matching over 7 bases. V trimming: 7 bases; J trimming: 6 bases; junction bases outside the gene matches: 3. The CDR3 loop spans 12 amino acids. The germline gives CDR1 MNHEY, CDR2 SVGAGI. The CDR3 DNA is TGTGCCAGCACCACGGGGGGCAATGAGCAGTTCTTC. Amino acid sequence: CASTTGGNEQFF.

In its sample, this clone was seen once. Other DNA sequences in this sample translate to the same CDR3. The chain couples TRBV7-3 to TRBJ2-5; 11 nucleotides agree with TRBD2. From germline, CDR1 is SGHTA and CDR2 FQGTGA. The CDR3 is 13 amino acids. With 5 bases clipped from V and 4 bases from J, the junction kept 0 bases outside the gene matches. CDR3 in DNA: TGTGCCAGCAGCCTAGCGGGAGGAGAGACCCAGTACTTC. This encodes CASSLAGGETQYF.

This clone was seen a handful of times. The V call is TRBV5-1, the J call TRBJ2-5, with 7 bases fitting TRBD1. The germline gives CDR1 SGHRS, CDR2 YFSETQ. The CDR3 runs 15 residues. The trim removed 3 bases at V and 2 bases at J, leaving 7 bases unmatched. The CDR3 is CASSWVTGAQETQYF. CDR3 DNA: TGCGCCAGCAGCTGGGTAACAGGGGCTCAAGAGACCCAGTACTTC.

This chain joins TRBV4-1 and TRBJ1-5, with 8 bases that match TRBD1. Trimming at V came to 4 bases and at J to 5 bases, leaving 13 bases not matched to a gene. Per the germline V gene, CDR1 is MGHRA and CDR2 is YSYEKL. This CDR3 has 17 residues. The CDR3 reads CASSPTKLQGADQPQHF. The DNA for the CDR3 is TGCGCCAGCAGCCCAACAAAGTTGCAGGGGGCGGATCAGCCCCAGCATTTT.

This rearrangement joins TRBV6-1 to TRBJ2-2; D gene uncertain. V lost 6 bases to trimming and J lost 7 bases, with 15 bases between them. CDR3 length: 14 amino acids. Germline CDR1 is MNHNS and CDR2 is SASEGT. The CDR3, as DNA: TGTGCCAGCAGGACGACTGCGGTGGTCGGGGAGCTGTTTTTT. Its translation is CASRTTAVVGELFF.

The V call is TRBV6-6, the J call TRBJ1-3, with no clear D. Germline CDR1 is MNHNY and CDR2 is SVGAGI (reference sequence). The V gene lost 6 bases and the J gene lost 8 bases, with 11 bases spanning the gap. The CDR3 covers 12 residues. In DNA, the CDR3 is TGTGCCAGCAGCGCTACGGACTACACCATATATTTT. It codes for CASSATDYTIYF.

A word on this clone: Distinct nucleotide sequences in the sample also encode this CDR3. The chain employs TRBV4-1 and TRBJ1-5, with 10 bases fitting TRBD1. V gave up 1 base and J gave up 6 bases; unmatched junction bases: 3. The CDR3 runs to 15 residues. CDR1 and CDR2 (germline): MGHRA, YSYEKL. The CDR3 here is CASSQGQGAGQPQHF. CDR3 DNA sequence: TGCGCCAGCAGCCAAGGACAGGGGGCAGGTCAGCCCCAGCATTTT.

The CDR3 protein is CASSPRNLAANGEQYF. The CDR3 DNA sequence: TGTGCCAGCTCACCACGGAACCTAGCGGCCAACGGAGAGCAGTACTTC. This rearrangement joins TRBV18 to TRBJ2-7, with 7 nucleotides matching TRBD2. The CDR3 sequence is 16 residues long. Germline values: CDR1 KGHSH, CDR2 LQKENI. V trimming: 1 base; J trimming: 7 bases; junction bases outside the gene matches: 13.

The J gene is TRBJ2-5, the V gene TRBV6-5; tentative D call: TRBD1 (6 bases). Germline V lookup: CDR1 MNHEY, CDR2 SVGAGI. The V and J ends lost 5 bases and 4 bases respectively, with 11 bases between them. The CDR3 is 13 residues long. CDR3 in DNA: TGTGCCAGCAGTAGGACAGAAGCAGAGACCCAGTACTTC. Protein product: CASSRTEAETQYF.

The rearrangement uses TRBV4-3 and TRBJ1-5; no clear D gene. Germline CDR1 reads LGHNA; CDR2 reads YSLEER. Trimming stripped 0 bases from V and 3 bases from J, with 12 bases between. This CDR3 contains 16 residues. DNA for the CDR3: TGCGCCAGCAGCCAAGACGCAACTTTCTCCAATCAGCCCCAGCATTTT. Protein product: CASSQDATFSNQPQHF.

The chain employs TRBV5-6 and TRBJ1-2; unclear D gene. The CDR3 length is 13 residues. Germline CDR1 SGHDT, CDR2 YYEEEE. Trimming pared 0 bases from V and 2 bases from J, leaving 5 bases between. DNA of the CDR3: TGTGCCAGCAGCTTGGGGCGGAACTATGGCTACACCTTC. It yields the protein CASSLGRNYGYTF.

Comment on this clone: The sample has other DNA sequences that encode this CDR3 too. The genes are TRBV5-1 and TRBJ1-1; a possible D gene is TRBD1 (6 bases). There are 13 residues in the CDR3. V was clipped by 3 bases and J by 3 bases, with 9 bases between them. In germline, CDR1 is SGHRS, CDR2 YFSETQ. In DNA, the CDR3 is TGCGCCAGCAGCTGGCAGGGGCACACTGAAGCTTTCTTT. Amino acids: CASSWQGHTEAFF.

This rearrangement joins TRBV5-8 to TRBJ1-3; D is unclear. This CDR3 region has 12 residues. Germline values: CDR1 SGHTS, CDR2 YDEGEE. Between the trimmed V and J ends, which lost 4 bases and 4 bases, there was a span of 6 bases. The DNA for the CDR3 is TGTGCCAGCAGCGTTACAGGAAACACCATATATTTT. Protein: CASSVTGNTIYF.

The chain has TRBV6-1 and TRBJ1-1; D gene uncertain. The CDR3 is 15 residues long. Germline V gene lookup returns CDR1 MNHNS and CDR2 SASEGT. V lost 3 bases, J lost 2 bases, and 13 bases lay in between. The CDR3 DNA reads as TGTGCCAGCAGTGATCAGATGGGCCTCAACACTGAAGCTTTCTTT. Amino acids: CASSDQMGLNTEAFF.

Here the CDR3 DNA reads TGCGCCAGTAGTACGGGACTAGCATACACAGATACGCAGTATTTT. This translates into CASSTGLAYTDTQYF. This chain joins TRBV5-1 and TRBJ2-3; TRBD2 matches 9 bases. The germline CDR1 and CDR2 sequences are SGHRS and YFSETQ. The trim removed 8 bases at V and 2 bases at J, leaving 9 bases unmatched. The CDR3 length is 15 residues. The full variable domain, rest sourced from reference TRBV5-1 and TRBJ2-3, is KAGVTQTPRYLIKTRGQQVTLSCSPISGHRSVSWYQQTPGQGLQFLFEYFSETQRNKGNFPGRFSGRQFSNSRSEMNVSTLELGDSALYLCASSTGLAYTDTQYFGPGTRLTVL.

The gene calls are TRBV7-6 and TRBJ1-2; D might be TRBD1 (6 bases). The CDR3 extends over 16 amino acids. Per the germline V gene, CDR1 is SGHVS and CDR2 is FNYEAQ. Trimming stripped 1 base from V and 4 bases from J, with 16 bases between. The CDR3 region has the DNA TGTGCCAGCAGCTTAGAGGGACATCAGGGGAGCTATGGCTACACCTTC. Translated, it gives CASSLEGHQGSYGYTF.

The V call is TRBV7-6, the J call TRBJ2-3, with TRBD2 identical over 13 bases. The CDR3 consists of 16 residues. Germline CDR1 SGHVS, CDR2 FNYEAQ. After removal of 5 bases from V and 6 bases from J, the junction contained 8 bases not matched to a gene. The CDR3 protein is CASSLDRLAGGDTQYF. DNA of the CDR3: TGTGCCAGCAGCCTCGACCGACTAGCGGGGGGCGATACGCAGTATTTT.